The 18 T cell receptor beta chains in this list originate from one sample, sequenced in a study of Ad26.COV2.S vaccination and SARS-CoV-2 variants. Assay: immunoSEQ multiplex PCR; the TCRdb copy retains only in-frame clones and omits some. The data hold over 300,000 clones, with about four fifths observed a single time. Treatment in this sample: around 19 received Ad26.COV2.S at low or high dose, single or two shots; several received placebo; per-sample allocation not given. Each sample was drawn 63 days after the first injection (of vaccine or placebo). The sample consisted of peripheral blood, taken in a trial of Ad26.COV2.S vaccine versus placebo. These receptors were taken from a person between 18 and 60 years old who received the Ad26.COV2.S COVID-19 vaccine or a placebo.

As DNA, the CDR3 is TGTGCCAGCAGCTTAGATTTCCCTAGCGGGATGGATACAGATACGCAGTATTTT. Translation gives CASSLDFPSGMDTDTQYF. The chain couples TRBV11-3 to TRBJ2-3, with 9 nucleotides matching TRBD2. CDR3 length equals 18 residues. The V gene end was trimmed by 0 bases and the J gene end by 3 bases; junction bases not matched to a gene: 10. From germline, CDR1 is SGHNT and CDR2 YENEEA.

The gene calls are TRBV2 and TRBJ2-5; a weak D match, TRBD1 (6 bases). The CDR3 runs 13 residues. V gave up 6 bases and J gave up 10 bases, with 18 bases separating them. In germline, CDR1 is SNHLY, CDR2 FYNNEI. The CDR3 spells CASRVWGTLFQYF. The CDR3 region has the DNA TGTGCCAGCAGAGTCTGGGGGACACTTTTCCAGTACTTC.

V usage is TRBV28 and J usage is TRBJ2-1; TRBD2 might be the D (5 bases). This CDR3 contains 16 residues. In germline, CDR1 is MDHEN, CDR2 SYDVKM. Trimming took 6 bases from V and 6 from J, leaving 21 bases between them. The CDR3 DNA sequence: TGTGCCAGCAGCCAAATAGGGAGAGTGTGGAGCAATGAGCAGTTCTTC. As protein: CASSQIGRVWSNEQFF.

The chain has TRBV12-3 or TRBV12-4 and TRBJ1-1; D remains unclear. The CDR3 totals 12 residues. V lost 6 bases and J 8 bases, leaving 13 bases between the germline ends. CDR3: CASSFGEGEAFF. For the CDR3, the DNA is TGTGCCAGCAGCTTCGGGGAGGGAGAAGCTTTCTTT.

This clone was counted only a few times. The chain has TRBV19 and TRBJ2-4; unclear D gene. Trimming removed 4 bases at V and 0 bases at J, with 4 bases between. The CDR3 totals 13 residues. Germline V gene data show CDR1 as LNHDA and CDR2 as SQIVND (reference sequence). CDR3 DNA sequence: TGTGCCAGTAGTACTATAGCCAAAAACATTCAGTACTTC. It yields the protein CASSTIAKNIQYF.

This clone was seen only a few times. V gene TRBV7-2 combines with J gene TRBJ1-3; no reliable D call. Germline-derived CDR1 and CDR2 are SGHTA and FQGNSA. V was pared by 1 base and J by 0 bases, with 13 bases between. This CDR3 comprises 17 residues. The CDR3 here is CASSLVGTPTSGNTIYF. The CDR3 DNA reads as TGTGCCAGCAGCTTAGTAGGAACCCCTACCTCTGGAAACACCATATATTTT.

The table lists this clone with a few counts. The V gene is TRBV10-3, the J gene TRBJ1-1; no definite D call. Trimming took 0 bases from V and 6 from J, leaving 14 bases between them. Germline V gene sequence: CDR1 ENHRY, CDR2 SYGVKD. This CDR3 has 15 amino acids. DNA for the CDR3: TGTGCCATCAGTGAGTCGATTCCGGGTTCGCCTGAAGCTTTCTTT. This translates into CAISESIPGSPEAFF.

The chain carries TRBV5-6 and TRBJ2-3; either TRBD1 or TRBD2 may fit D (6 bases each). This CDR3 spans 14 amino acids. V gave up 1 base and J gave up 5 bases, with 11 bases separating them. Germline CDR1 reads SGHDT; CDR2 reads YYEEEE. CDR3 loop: CASSLTGAVDTQYF. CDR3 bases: TGTGCCAGCAGCTTGACGGGGGCGGTAGATACGCAGTATTTT.

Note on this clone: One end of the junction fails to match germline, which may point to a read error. CDR3 sequence: CASSNLASNEQYF. The DNA of the CDR3 is TGCGCCAGCAGTAACCTCGCCTCCAACGAGCAGTACTTC. The gene calls are TRBV5-1 and TRBJ2-7; D gene uncertain. This CDR3 contains 13 residues. Germline-derived CDR1 and CDR2 are SGHRS and YFSETQ.

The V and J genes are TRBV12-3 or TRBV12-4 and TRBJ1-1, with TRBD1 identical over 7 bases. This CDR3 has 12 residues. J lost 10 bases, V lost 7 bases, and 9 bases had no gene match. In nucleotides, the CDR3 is TGTGCCAGCACCCTCAGGGGGGGGGTAGCTTTCTTT. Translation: CASTLRGGVAFF.

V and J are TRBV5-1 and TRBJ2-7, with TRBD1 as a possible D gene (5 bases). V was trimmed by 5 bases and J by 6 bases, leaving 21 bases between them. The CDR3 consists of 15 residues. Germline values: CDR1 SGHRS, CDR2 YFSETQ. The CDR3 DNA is TGCGCCAGCAGATCCGGGCTTCCTCATAGGGGCGAGCAGTACTTC. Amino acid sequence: CASRSGLPHRGEQYF.

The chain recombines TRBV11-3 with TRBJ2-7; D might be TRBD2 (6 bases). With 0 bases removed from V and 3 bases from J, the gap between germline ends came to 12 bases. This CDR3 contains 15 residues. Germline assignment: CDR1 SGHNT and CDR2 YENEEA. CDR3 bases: TGTGCCAGCAGCTTAGAGGCGGGACGGAACTACGAGCAGTACTTC. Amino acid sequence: CASSLEAGRNYEQYF.

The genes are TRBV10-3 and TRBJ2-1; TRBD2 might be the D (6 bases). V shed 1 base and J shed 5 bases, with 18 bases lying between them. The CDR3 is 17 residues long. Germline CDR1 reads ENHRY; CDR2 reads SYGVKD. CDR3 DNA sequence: TGTGCCATCAGTGAGTTGGGGACGGGGGTTAGGGACAATGAGCAGTTCTTC. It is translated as CAISELGTGVRDNEQFF.

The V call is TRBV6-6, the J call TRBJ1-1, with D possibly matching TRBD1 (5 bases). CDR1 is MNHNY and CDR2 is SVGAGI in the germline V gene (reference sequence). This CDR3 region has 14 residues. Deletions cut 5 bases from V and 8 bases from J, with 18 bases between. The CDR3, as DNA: TGTGCCAGCAGTCCGCACAGGCCCGCCGGCGAAGCTTTCTTT. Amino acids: CASSPHRPAGEAFF.

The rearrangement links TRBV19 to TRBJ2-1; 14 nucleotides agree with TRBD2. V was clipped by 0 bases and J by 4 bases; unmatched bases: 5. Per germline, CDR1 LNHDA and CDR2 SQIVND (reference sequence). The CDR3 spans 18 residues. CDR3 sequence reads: CASSIDGTSGRFYNEQFF. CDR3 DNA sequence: TGTGCCAGTAGTATAGATGGGACTAGCGGGAGATTTTACAATGAGCAGTTCTTC.

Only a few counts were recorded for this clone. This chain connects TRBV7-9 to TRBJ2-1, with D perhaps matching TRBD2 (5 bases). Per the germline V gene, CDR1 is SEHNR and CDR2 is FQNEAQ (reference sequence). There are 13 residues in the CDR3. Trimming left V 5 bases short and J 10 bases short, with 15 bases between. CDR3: CASSPSPAVEQFF. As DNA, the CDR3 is TGTGCCAGCAGCCCCTCCCCAGCGGTAGAGCAGTTCTTC.

The CDR3 DNA reads TGTGCCAGTAGTTCCTCTGGGGCCAACGTCCTGACTTTC. Amino acid sequence: CASSSSGANVLTF. The chain joins TRBV19 to TRBJ2-6; no reliable D call. Germline CDR1 and CDR2: LNHDA and SQIVND (reference sequence). Deletions cut 5 bases from V and 0 bases from J, with 2 bases between. The CDR3 extends over 13 amino acids.

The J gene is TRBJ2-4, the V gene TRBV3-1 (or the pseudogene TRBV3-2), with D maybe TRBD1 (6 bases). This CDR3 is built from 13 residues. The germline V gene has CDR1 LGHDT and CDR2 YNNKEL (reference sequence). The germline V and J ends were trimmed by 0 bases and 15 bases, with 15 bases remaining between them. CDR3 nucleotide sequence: TGTGCCAGCAGCCAAGATGCAGGGGCGCGACGGTACTTC. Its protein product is CASSQDAGARRYF.